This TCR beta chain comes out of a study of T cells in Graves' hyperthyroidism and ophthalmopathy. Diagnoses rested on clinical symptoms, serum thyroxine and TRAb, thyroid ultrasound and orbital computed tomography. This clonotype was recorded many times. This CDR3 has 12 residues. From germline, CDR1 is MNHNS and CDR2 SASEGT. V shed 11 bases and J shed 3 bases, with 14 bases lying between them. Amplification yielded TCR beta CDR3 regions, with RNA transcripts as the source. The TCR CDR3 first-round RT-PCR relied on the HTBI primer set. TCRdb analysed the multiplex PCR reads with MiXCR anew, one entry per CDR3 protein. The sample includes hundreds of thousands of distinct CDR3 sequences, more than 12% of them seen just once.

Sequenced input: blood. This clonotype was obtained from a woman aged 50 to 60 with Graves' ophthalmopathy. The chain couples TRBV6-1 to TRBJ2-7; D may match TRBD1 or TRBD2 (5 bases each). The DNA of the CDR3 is TGTGCCGCCCGGGGCCAAGACTACGAGCAGTACTTC. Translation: CAARGQDYEQYF.